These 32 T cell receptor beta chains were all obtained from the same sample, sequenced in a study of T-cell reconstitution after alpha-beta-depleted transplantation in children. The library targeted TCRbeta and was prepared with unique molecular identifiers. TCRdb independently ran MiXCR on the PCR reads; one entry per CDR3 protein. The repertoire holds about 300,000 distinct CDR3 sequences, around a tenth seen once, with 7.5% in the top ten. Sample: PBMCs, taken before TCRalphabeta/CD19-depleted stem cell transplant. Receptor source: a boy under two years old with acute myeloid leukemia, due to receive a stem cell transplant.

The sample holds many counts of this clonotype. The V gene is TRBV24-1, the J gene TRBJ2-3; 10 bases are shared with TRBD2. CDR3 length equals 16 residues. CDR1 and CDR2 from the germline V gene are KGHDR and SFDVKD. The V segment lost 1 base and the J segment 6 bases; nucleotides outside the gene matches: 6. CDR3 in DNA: TGTGCCACCAGTGATTTAGGGCTAGCGGGAGCGGATACGCAGTATTTT. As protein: CATSDLGLAGADTQYF.

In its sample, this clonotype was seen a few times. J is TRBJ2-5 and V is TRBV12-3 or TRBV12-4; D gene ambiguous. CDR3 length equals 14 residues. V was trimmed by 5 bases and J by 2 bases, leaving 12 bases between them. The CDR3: CASSALGPQETQYF. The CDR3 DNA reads TGTGCCAGCAGTGCGCTAGGTCCACAAGAGACCCAGTACTTC.

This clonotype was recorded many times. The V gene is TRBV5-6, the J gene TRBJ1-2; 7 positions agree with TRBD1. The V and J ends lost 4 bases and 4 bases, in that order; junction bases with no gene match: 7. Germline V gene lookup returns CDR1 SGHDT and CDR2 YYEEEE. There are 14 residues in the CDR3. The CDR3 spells CASSPGTVFYGYTF. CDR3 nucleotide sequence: TGTGCCAGCAGCCCCGGGACAGTCTTCTATGGCTACACCTTC.

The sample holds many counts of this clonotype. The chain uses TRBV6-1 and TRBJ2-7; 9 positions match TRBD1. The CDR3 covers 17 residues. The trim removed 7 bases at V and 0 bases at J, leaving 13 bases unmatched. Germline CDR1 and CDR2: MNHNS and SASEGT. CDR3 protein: CASTETGGKFSSYEQYF. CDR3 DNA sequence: TGTGCCAGCACCGAAACAGGGGGCAAATTTAGCTCCTACGAGCAGTACTTC.

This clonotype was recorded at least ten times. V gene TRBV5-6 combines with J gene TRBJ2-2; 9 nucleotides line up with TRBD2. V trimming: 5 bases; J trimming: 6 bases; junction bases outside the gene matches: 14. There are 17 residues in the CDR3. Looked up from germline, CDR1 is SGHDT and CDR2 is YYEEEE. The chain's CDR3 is CASSPGFSGRGAGELFF. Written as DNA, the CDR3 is TGTGCCAGCAGTCCGGGTTTTAGCGGGAGAGGTGCCGGGGAGCTGTTTTTT.

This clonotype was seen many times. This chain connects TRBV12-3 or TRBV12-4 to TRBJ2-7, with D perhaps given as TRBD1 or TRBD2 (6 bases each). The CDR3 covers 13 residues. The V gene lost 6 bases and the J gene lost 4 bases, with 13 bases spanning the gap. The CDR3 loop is CASRRDTQYEQYF. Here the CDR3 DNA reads TGTGCCAGCAGGCGGGACACCCAATACGAGCAGTACTTC.

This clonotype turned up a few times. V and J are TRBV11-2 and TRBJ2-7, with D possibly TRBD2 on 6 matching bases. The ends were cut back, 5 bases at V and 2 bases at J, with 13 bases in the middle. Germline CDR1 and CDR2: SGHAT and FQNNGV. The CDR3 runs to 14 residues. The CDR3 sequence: CASSPQRVTYEQYF. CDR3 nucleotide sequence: TGTGCCAGCAGCCCTCAGCGGGTCACCTACGAGCAGTACTTC.

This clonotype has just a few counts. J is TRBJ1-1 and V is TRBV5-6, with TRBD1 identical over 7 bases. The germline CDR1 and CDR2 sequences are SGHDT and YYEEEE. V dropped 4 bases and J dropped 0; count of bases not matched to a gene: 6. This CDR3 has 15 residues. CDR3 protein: CASSPGQTLNTEAFF. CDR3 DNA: TGTGCCAGCAGCCCGGGACAGACCCTGAACACTGAAGCTTTCTTT.

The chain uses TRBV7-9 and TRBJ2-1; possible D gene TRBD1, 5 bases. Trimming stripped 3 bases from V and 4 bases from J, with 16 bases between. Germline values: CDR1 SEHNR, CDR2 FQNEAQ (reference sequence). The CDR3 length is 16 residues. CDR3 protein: CASSFPRANPYNEQFF. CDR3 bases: TGTGCCAGCAGCTTCCCCAGGGCTAACCCTTACAATGAGCAGTTCTTC. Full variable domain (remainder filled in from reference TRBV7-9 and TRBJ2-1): DTGVSQNPRHKITKRGQNVTFRCDPISEHNRLYWYRQTLGQGPEFLTYFQNEAQLEKSRLLSDRFSAERPKGSFSTLEIQRTEQGDSAMYLCASSFPRANPYNEQFFGPGTRLTVL.

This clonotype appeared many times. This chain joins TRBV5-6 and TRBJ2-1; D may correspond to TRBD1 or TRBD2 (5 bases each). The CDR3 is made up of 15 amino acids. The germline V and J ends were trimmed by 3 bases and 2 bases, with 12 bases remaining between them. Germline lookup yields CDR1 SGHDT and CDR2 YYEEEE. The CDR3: CASSSEPGPYNEQFF. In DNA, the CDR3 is TGTGCCAGCAGCTCCGAACCGGGACCCTACAATGAGCAGTTCTTC. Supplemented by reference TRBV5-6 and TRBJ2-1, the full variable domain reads DAGVTQSPTHLIKTRGQQVTLRCSPKSGHDTVSWYQQALGQGPQFIFQYYEEEERQRGNFPDRFSGHQFPNYSSELNVNALLLGDSALYLCASSSEPGPYNEQFFGPGTRLTVL.

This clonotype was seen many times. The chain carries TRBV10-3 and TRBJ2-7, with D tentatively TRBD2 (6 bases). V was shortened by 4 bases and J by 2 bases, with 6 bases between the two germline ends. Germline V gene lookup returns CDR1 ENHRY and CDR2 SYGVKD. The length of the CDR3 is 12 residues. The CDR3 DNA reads TGTGCCATCAGTGGGACTACCTACGAGCAGTACTTC. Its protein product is CAISGTTYEQYF.

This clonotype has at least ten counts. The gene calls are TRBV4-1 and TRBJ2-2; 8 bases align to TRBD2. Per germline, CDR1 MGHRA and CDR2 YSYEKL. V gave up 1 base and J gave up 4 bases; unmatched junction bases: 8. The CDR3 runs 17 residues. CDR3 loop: CASSQVRGGGSTGELFF. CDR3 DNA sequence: TGCGCCAGCAGCCAAGTACGGGGGGGAGGAAGCACCGGGGAGCTGTTTTTT.

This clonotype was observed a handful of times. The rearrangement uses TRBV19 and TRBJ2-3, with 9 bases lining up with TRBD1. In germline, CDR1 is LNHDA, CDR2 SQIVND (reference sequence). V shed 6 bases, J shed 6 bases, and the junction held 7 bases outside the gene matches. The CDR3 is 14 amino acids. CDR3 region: CASSRDRDGDTQYF. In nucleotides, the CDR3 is TGTGCCAGTAGCCGGGACAGGGATGGGGATACGCAGTATTTT.

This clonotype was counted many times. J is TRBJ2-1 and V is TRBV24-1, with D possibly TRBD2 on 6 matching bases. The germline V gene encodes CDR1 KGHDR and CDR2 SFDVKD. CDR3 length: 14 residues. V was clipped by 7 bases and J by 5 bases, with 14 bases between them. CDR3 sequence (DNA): TGTGCCACCAGCGACACGGGAGAGGACAATGAGCAGTTCTTC. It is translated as CATSDTGEDNEQFF.

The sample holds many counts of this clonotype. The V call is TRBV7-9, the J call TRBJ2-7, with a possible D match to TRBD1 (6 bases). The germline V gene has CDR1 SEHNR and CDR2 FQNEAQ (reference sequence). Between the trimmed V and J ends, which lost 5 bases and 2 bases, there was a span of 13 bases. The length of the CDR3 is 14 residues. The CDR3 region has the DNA TGTGCCAGCAGCCCTTACAGGGAGCCCTACGAGCAGTACTTC. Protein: CASSPYREPYEQYF.

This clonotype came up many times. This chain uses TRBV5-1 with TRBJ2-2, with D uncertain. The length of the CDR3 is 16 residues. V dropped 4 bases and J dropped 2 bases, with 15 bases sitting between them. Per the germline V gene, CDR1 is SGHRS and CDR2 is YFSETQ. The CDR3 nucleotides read TGCGCCAGCAGCCTCCAACCGGGCCGCAACACCGGGGAGCTGTTTTTT. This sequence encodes CASSLQPGRNTGELFF.

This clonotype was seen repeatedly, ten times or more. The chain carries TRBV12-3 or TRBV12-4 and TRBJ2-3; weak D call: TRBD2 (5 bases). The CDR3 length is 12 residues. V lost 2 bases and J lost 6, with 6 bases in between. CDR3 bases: TGTGCCAGCAGTTTACAGCGGGATACGCAGTATTTT. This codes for CASSLQRDTQYF.

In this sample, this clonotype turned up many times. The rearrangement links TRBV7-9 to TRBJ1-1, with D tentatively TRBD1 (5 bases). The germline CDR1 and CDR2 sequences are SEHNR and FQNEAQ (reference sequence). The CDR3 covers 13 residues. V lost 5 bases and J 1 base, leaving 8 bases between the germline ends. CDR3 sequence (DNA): TGTGCCAGCAGCCGGGACCCGAACACTGAAGCTTTCTTT. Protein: CASSRDPNTEAFF. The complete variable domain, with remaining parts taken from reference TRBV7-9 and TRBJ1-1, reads DTGVSQNPRHKITKRGQNVTFRCDPISEHNRLYWYRQTLGQGPEFLTYFQNEAQLEKSRLLSDRFSAERPKGSFSTLEIQRTEQGDSAMYLCASSRDPNTEAFFGQGTRLTVV.

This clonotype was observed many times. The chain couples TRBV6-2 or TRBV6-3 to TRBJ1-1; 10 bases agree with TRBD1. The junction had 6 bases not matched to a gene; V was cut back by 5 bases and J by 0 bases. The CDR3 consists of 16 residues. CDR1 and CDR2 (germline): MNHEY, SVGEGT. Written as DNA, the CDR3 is TGTGCCAGCAGTCAATTGACAGGGGGCATGAACACTGAAGCTTTCTTT. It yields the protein CASSQLTGGMNTEAFF.

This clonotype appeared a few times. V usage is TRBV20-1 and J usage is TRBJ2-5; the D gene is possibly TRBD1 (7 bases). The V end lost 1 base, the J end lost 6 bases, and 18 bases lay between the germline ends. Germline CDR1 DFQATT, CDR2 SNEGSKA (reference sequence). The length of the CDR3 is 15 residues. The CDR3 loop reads CSARGGRGDVKTQYF. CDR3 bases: TGCAGTGCTAGAGGAGGCAGGGGGGATGTGAAGACCCAGTACTTC.

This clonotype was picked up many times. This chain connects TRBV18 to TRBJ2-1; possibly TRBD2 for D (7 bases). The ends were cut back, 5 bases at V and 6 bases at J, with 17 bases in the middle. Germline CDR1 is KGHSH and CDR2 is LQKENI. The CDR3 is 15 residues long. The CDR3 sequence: CASSGPRGGSNEQFF. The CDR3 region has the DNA TGTGCCAGCTCAGGACCGAGGGGGGGCTCCAATGAGCAGTTCTTC.

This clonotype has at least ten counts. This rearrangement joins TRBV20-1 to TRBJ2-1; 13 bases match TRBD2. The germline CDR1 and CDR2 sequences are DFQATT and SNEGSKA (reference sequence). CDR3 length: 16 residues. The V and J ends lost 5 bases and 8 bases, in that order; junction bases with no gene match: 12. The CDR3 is CSAGFPLAGGGDEQFF. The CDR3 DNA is TGCAGTGCTGGCTTCCCACTAGCGGGAGGGGGGGATGAGCAGTTCTTC.

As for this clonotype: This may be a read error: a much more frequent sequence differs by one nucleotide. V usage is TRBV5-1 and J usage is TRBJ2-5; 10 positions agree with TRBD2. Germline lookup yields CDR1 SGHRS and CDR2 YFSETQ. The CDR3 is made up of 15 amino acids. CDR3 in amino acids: CVSSRYLAGDETQYF. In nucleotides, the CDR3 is TGCGTCAGCAGCAGGTACCTAGCGGGGGATGAGACCCAGTACTTC.

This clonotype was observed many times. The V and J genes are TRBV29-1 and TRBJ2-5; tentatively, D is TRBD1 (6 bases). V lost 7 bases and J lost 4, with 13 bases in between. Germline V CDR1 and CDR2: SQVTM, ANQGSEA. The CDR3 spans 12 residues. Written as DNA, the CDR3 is TGCAGCGCCGATACAGGGACAGAGACCCAGTACTTC. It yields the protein CSADTGTETQYF.

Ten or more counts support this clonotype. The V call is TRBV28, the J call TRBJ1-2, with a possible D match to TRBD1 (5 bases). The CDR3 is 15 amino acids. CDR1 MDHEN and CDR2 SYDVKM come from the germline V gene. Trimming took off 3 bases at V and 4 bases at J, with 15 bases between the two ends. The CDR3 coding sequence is TGTGCCAGCAGTTTCAGGGCCCAGATGTTCTATGGCTACACCTTC. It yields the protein CASSFRAQMFYGYTF.

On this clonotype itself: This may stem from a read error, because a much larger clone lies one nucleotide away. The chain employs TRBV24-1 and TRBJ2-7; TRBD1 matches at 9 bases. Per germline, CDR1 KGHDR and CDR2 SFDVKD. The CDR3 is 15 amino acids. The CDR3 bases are TGTGCCACCAGTGATCCCGGGACAGGGCCCCACGAGCAGGACTTC. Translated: CATSDPGTGPHEQDF.

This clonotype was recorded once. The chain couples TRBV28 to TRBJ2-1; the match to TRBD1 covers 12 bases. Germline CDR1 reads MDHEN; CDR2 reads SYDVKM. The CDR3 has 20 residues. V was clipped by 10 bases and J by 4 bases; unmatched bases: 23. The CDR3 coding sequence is TGTGCCAACCCCTGGGCTCCGGGACAGGGGGCTATAGATTTTTACAATGAGCAGTTCTTC. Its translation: CANPWAPGQGAIDFYNEQFF.

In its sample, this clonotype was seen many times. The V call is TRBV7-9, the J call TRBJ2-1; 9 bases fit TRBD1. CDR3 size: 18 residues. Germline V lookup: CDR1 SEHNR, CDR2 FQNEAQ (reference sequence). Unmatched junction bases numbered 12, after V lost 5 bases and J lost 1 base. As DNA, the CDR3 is TGTGCCAGCAGCCCCCCACCCGGGACAGGGTATTCCTACAATGAGCAGTTCTTC. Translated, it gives CASSPPPGTGYSYNEQFF.

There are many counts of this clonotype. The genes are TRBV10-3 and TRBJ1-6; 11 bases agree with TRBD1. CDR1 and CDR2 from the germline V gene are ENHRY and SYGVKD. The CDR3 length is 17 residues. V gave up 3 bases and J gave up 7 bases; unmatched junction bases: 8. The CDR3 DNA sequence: TGTGCCATCAGTGACCAGGACAGGGGGCAGTGGAATTCACCCCTCCACTTT. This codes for CAISDQDRGQWNSPLHF.

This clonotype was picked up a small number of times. CDR3 in amino acids: CASSMTGVLPYEQYF. In DNA, the CDR3 is TGTGCCAGCAGTATGACAGGGGTCCTCCCCTACGAGCAGTACTTC. The chain uses TRBV12-3 or TRBV12-4 and TRBJ2-7; 8 nucleotides align to TRBD1. The J segment lost 2 bases and the V segment lost 5 bases, leaving 8 bases of the junction unmatched. The CDR3 has 15 amino acids.

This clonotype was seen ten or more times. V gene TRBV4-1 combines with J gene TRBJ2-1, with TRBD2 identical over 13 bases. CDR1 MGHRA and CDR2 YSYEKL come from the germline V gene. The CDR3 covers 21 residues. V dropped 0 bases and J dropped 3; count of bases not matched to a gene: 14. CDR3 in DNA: TGCGCCAGCAGCCAAGATCTTGTGGGACTAGCGGGAAGGGGGGACTACAATGAGCAGTTCTTC. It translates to CASSQDLVGLAGRGDYNEQFF.

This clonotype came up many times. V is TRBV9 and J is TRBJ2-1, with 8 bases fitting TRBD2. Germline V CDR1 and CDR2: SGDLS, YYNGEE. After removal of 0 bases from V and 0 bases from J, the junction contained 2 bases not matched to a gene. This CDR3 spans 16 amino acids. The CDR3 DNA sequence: TGTGCCAGCAGCGTAGAAGCGGGGGCCTCCTACAATGAGCAGTTCTTC. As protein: CASSVEAGASYNEQFF. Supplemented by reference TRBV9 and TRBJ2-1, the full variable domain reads DSGVTQTPKHLITATGQRVTLRCSPRSGDLSVYWYQQSLDQGLQFLIQYYNGEERAKGNILERFSAQQFPDLHSELNLSSLELGDSALYFCASSVEAGASYNEQFFGPGTRLTVL.